The source of this T cell receptor beta chain is a study of Ad26.COV2.S vaccination and SARS-CoV-2 variants. Background on the study: Donor was assigned to the Ad26.COV2.S arm of trial COV1001.

The CDR3 spans 15 residues. CDR1 and CDR2 from the germline V gene are LGHNA and YSLEER. Germline trimming cut 0 bases from V and 5 bases from J; bases unmatched to any gene: 6. General observations from the study: Post-vaccination breadth of spike-specific CD8+ and CD4+ T cell responses was reportedly substantial. Vaccinees showed greater spike-specific TCR breadth than placebo recipients.

The treatment denotes: some 19 received Ad26.COV2.S at low or high dose, single or two shots; 5 received placebo; per-sample allocation not given. Day 63 after the first vaccine or placebo injection was the time point for sampling. Immunization relied on an Ad26 vector, which expressed Wuhan-strain SARS-CoV-2 spike. About this clone: Its matching antigen is unknown.

Clones were read by immunoSEQ multiplex PCR, and TCRdb kept only the in-frame ones, dropping some. The data hold approximately 240,000 clones, with roughly 88% observed a single time. The origin of this receptor is a person aged 18 to 65 who received the Ad26.COV2.S COVID-19 vaccine or a placebo. The gene calls are TRBV4-3 and TRBJ2-7; 8 bases are a match to TRBD1. Sequenced here: peripheral blood, sampled in a trial of Ad26.COV2.S vaccine versus placebo. CDR3 loop: CASSQDSGGYDEQYF. The CDR3 bases are TGCGCCAGCAGCCAAGACTCAGGGGGCTACGACGAGCAGTACTTC.